This T cell receptor (beta chain) appears in the sequencing data of a study of blood T cells in healthy people across ages. Primed by a sample-barcoded 5' primer and a J-beta primer mix, a second PCR proceeded for 7 to 11 cycles. One entry per CDR3 protein, called by TCRdb with MiXCR from the 5' RACE reads. The data show 1 million or so distinct CDR3 sequences, 20% to 25% seen once. Study results and limitations: Diversity figures derived from one million T cells were judged to underestimate the true value. Among long-lived donors, naive CD4+ cells were more numerous and diversity higher than in aged donors.

Germline CDR1 is MGHRA and CDR2 is YSYEKL. This CDR3 region has 13 residues. V lost 0 bases, J lost 8 bases, and 7 bases lay in between. Worth noting for this clonotype: What it recognizes is unknown.

The data also belong to a second study, concerning T cells of mothers and their children.

Material: blood. V usage is TRBV4-1 and J usage is TRBJ1-4, with D unresolved. This sequence was found in a girl aged 2 to 9 in good health. CDR3 nucleotides: TGCGCCAGCAGCCAAGAGATCGTGGAAAAACTGTTTTTT. As protein: CASSQEIVEKLFF.